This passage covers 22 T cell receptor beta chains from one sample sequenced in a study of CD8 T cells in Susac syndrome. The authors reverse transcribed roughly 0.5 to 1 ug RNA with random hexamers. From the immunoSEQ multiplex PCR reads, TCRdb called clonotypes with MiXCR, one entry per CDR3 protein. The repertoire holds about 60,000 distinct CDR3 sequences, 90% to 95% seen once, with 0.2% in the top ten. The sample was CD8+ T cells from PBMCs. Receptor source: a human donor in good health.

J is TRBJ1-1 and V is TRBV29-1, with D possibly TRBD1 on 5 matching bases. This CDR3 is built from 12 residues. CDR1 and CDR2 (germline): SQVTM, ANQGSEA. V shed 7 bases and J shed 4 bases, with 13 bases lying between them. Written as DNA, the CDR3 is TGCAGCGCCCCGGGGGGAACCACTGAAGCTTTCTTT. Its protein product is CSAPGGTTEAFF.

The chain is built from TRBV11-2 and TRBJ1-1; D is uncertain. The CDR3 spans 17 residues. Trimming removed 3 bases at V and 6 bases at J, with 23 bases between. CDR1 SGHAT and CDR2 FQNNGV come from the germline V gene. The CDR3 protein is CASSFWSLRAGLAEAFF. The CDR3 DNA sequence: TGTGCCAGCAGCTTCTGGAGCCTCCGGGCCGGGCTCGCTGAAGCTTTCTTT.

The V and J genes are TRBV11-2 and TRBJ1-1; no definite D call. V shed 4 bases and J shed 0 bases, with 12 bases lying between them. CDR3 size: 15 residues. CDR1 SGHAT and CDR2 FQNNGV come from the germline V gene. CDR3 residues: CASSYEGELNTEAFF. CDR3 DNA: TGTGCCAGCAGCTACGAAGGTGAACTGAACACTGAAGCTTTCTTT.

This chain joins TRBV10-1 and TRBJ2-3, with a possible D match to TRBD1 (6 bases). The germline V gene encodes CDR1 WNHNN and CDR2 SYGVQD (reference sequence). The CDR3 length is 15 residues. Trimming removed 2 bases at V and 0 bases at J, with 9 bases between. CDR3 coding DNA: TGCGCCAGCAGTGAGAACAGGGAGAGCACAGATACGCAGTATTTT. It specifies CASSENRESTDTQYF.

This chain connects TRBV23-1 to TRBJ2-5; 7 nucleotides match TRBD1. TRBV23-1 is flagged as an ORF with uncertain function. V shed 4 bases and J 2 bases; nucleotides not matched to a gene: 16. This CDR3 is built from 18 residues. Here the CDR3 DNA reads TGCGCCAGCAGTCCCAACCCAAAAAAACAGGACAGGCAAGAGACCCAGTACTTC. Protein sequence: CASSPNPKKQDRQETQYF.

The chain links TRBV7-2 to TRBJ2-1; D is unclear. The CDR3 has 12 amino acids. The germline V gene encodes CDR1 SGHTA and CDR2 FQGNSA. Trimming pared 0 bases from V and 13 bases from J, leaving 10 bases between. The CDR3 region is CASSLANYPQFF. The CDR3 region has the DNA TGTGCCAGCAGCTTAGCGAACTATCCCCAGTTCTTC.

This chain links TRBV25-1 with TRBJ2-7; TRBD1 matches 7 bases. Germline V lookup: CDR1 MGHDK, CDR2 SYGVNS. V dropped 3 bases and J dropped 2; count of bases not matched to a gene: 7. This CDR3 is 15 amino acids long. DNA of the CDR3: TGTGCCAGCAGTGACCCCGGACAGGAACCCTACGAGCAGTACTTC. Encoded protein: CASSDPGQEPYEQYF.

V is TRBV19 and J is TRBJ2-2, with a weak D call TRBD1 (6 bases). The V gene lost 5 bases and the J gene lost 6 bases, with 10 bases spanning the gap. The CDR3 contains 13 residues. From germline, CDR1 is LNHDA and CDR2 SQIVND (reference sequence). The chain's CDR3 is CASSFRGAGELFF. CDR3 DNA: TGTGCCAGTAGTTTCAGGGGTGCCGGGGAGCTGTTTTTT. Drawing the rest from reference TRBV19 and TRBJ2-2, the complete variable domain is DGGITQSPKYLFRKEGQNVTLSCEQNLNHDAMYWYRQDPGQGLRLIYYSQIVNDFQKGDIAEGYSVSREKKESFPLTVTSAQKNPTAFYLCASSFRGAGELFFGEGSRLTVL.

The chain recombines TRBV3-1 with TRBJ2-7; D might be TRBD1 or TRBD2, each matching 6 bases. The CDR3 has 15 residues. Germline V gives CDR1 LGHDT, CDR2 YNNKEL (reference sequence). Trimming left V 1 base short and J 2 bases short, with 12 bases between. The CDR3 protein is CASSQGSGAAYEQYF. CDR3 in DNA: TGTGCCAGCAGCCAAGGGTCGGGGGCCGCCTACGAGCAGTACTTC.

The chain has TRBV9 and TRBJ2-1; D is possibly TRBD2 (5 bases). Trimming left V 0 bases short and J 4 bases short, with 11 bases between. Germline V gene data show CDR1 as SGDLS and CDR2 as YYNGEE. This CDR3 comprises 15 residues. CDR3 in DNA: TGTGCCAGCAGCGTAGGCATTGGGGAGTACAATGAGCAGTTCTTC. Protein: CASSVGIGEYNEQFF.

CDR3: CASSPPGGNRDEQYF. CDR3 in DNA: TGTGCCAGCAGTCCCCCGGGGGGAAATCGAGACGAGCAGTACTTC. The chain is built from TRBV2 and TRBJ2-7; 7 bases line up with TRBD2. J lost 5 bases, V lost 5 bases, and 12 bases had no gene match. This CDR3 comprises 15 residues. Germline V lookup: CDR1 SNHLY, CDR2 FYNNEI.

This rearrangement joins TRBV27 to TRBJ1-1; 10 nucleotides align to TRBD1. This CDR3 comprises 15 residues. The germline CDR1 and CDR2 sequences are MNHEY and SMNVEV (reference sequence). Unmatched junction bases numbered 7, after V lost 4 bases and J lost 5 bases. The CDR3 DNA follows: TGTGCCAGCAGTTCGACCGGGACAGGGGTTACTGAAGCTTTCTTT. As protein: CASSSTGTGVTEAFF.

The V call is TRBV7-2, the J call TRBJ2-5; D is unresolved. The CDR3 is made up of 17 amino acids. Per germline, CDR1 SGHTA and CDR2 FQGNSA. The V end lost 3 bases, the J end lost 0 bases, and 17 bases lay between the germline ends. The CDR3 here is CASSFKAGRRYQETQYF. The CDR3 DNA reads TGTGCCAGCAGCTTTAAGGCTGGGCGGCGGTACCAAGAGACCCAGTACTTC. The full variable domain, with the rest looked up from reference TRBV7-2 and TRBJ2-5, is GAGVSQSPSNKVTEKGKDVELRCDPISGHTALYWYRQSLGQGLEFLIYFQGNSAPDKSGLPSDRFSAERTGGSVSTLTIQRTQQEDSAVYLCASSFKAGRRYQETQYFGPGTRLLVL.

The CDR3, as DNA: TGTGCCATCAGTGAGTCGCTATTATTCGTCCCCTACGAGCAGTACTTC. The encoded protein is CAISESLLFVPYEQYF. The rearrangement joins TRBV10-3 to TRBJ2-7; D not resolved. V was pared by 0 bases and J by 2 bases, with 14 bases between. CDR3 length equals 16 residues. Per germline, CDR1 ENHRY and CDR2 SYGVKD.

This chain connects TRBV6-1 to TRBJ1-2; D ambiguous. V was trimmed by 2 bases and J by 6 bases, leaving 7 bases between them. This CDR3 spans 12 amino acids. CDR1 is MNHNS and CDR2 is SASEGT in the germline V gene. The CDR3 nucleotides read TGTGCCAGCAGTGAAAAATATGATGGCTACACCTTC. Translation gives CASSEKYDGYTF.

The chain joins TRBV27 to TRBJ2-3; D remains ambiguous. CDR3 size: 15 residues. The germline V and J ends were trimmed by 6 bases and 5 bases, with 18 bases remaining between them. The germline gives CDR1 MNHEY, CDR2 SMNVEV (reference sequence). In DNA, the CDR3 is TGTGCCAGCAGCCCCTTTGGCAGGTTTGAAGATACGCAGTATTTT. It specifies CASSPFGRFEDTQYF.

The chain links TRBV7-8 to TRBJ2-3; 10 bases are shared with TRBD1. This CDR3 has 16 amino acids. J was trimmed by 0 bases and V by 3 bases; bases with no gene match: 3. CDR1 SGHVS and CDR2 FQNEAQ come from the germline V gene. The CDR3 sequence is CASSFRTGGSTDTQYF. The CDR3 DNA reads TGTGCCAGCAGCTTTAGGACAGGGGGAAGCACAGATACGCAGTATTTT. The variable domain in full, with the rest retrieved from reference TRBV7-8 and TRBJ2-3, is GAGVSQSPRYKVAKRGQDVALRCDPISGHVSLFWYQQALGQGPEFLTYFQNEAQLDKSGLPSDRFFAERPEGSVSTLKIQRTQQEDSAVYLCASSFRTGGSTDTQYFGPGTRLTVL.

CDR3 DNA: TGTGCCAGCAGTTCAACCTTTGAGGCTGGGGCAGATACGCAGTATTTT. Translated, it gives CASSSTFEAGADTQYF. The chain recombines TRBV28 with TRBJ2-3; D is ambiguous. Trimming removed 4 bases from V and 4 bases from J, with 18 bases in between. The germline gives CDR1 MDHEN, CDR2 SYDVKM. The CDR3 runs 16 residues.

DNA for the CDR3: TGTGCCAGCAGCCCCGACGGGACAGTCCTCCAAGAGACCCAGTACTTC. Translation: CASSPDGTVLQETQYF. This chain links TRBV7-9 with TRBJ2-5, with TRBD1 matching 7 bases. In germline, CDR1 is SEHNR, CDR2 FQNEAQ (reference sequence). The CDR3 is 16 amino acids. Trimming took 5 bases from V and 1 from J; bases not matched to a gene: 10.

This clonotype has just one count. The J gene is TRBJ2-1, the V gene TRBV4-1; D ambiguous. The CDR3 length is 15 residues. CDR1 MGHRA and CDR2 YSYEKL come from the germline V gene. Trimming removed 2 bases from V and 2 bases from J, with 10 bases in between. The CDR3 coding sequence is TGCGCCAGCAGCCAATTCCACCCCGCCTACAATGAGCAGTTCTTC. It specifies CASSQFHPAYNEQFF.

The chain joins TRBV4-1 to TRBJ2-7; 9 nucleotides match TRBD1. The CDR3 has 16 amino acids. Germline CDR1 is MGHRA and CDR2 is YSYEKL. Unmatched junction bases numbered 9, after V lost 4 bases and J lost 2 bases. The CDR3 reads CASSPRGQGNPYEQYF. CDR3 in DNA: TGCGCCAGCAGCCCCCGTGGACAGGGGAATCCCTACGAGCAGTACTTC.

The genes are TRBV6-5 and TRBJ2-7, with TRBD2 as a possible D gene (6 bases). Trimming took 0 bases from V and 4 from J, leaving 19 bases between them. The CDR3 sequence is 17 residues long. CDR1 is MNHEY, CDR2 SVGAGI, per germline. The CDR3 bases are TGTGCCAGCAGTTACTCGGGCGGGGAGGTGACTCCTTACGAGCAGTACTTC. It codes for CASSYSGGEVTPYEQYF.